Listed below are T cell receptor beta chains from one sample, sequenced in a study of Ad26.COV2.S vaccination and SARS-CoV-2 variants. The data were produced by immunoSEQ multiplex PCR, yet TCRdb's version contains in-frame clones alone and is incomplete. In the table there are some 480,000 clones, roughly 87% of which are singletons. The material sequenced was peripheral blood, taken in a trial of Ad26.COV2.S vaccine versus placebo. Every receptor here comes from a person aged 18-65 years who received the Ad26.COV2.S COVID-19 vaccine or a placebo. Each CDR3 is given with its conserved first and last residue. The order of the fields is clone size, V gene, D gene, J gene, CDR3 protein, CDR3 DNA. D genes are given only for firm matches. A clone size is listed for some rows: how often the clone was seen (once, few, many), or a class if it is expanded.

clone size: .; V gene: TRBV5-1; D gene: .; J gene: TRBJ2-1; CDR3 protein: CASSPGGFRDEQFF; CDR3 DNA: TGCGCCAGCAGCCCCGGTGGATTTCGGGATGAGCAGTTCTTC
clone size: .; V gene: TRBV3-1/TRBV3-2; D gene: TRBD1; J gene: TRBJ1-1; CDR3 protein: CASSQGRTGLSTEAFF; CDR3 DNA: TGTGCCAGCAGCCAAGGAAGGACAGGGCTGTCCACTGAAGCTTTCTTT
clone size: .; V gene: TRBV29-1; D gene: .; J gene: TRBJ1-2; CDR3 protein: CSVDNDNYGYTF; CDR3 DNA: TGCAGCGTTGACAATGACAACTATGGCTACACCTTC
clone size: .; V gene: TRBV20-1; D gene: .; J gene: TRBJ1-1; CDR3 protein: CSATIGEAFF; CDR3 DNA: TGCAGTGCTACGATCGGTGAAGCTTTCTTT
clone size: .; V gene: TRBV7-9; D gene: .; J gene: TRBJ1-5; CDR3 protein: CASSTWDSNQPQHF; CDR3 DNA: TGTGCCAGCAGCACGTGGGATAGCAATCAGCCCCAGCATTTT
clone size: .; V gene: TRBV27; D gene: .; J gene: TRBJ1-5; CDR3 protein: CASKEDPGPWPQHF; CDR3 DNA: TGTGCCAGCAAGGAAGACCCCGGTCCGTGGCCCCAGCATTTT
clone size: .; V gene: TRBV6-1; D gene: .; J gene: TRBJ1-4; CDR3 protein: CASSDPDGVIGKLFF; CDR3 DNA: TGTGCCAGCAGTGACCCCGACGGTGTAATAGGGAAACTGTTTTTT
clone size: .; V gene: TRBV6-5; D gene: .; J gene: TRBJ1-6; CDR3 protein: CASRTDTYNSPLHF; CDR3 DNA: TGTGCCAGCAGAACGGACACATATAATTCACCCCTCCACTTT
clone size: .; V gene: TRBV6-5; D gene: .; J gene: TRBJ2-7; CDR3 protein: CASSYDAFGGYEQYF; CDR3 DNA: TGTGCCAGCAGTTATGACGCATTCGGTGGGTACGAGCAGTACTTC
clone size: .; V gene: TRBV6-2/TRBV6-3; D gene: TRBD1; J gene: TRBJ2-7; CDR3 protein: CASSFDRGPTYEQYF; CDR3 DNA: TGTGCCAGCAGCTTCGACAGGGGGCCGACCTACGAGCAGTACTTC
clone size: .; V gene: TRBV7-8; D gene: TRBD2; J gene: TRBJ2-1; CDR3 protein: CASSPGASGNEQFF; CDR3 DNA: TGTGCCAGCAGTCCAGGTGCTAGCGGCAATGAGCAGTTCTTC
clone size: .; V gene: TRBV28; D gene: .; J gene: TRBJ2-7; CDR3 protein: CASSPITLSYEQYF; CDR3 DNA: TGTGCCAGCAGTCCAATTACTCTATCCTACGAGCAGTACTTC
clone size: .; V gene: TRBV28; D gene: .; J gene: TRBJ2-7; CDR3 protein: CASSLVTAYEQYF; CDR3 DNA: TGTGCCAGCAGTTTGGTGACAGCCTACGAGCAGTACTTC
clone size: .; V gene: TRBV5-1; D gene: TRBD1; J gene: TRBJ2-5; CDR3 protein: CASSLAVKDRVGETQYF; CDR3 DNA: TGCGCCAGCAGCTTGGCCGTAAAAGACAGGGTCGGAGAGACCCAGTACTTC
clone size: .; V gene: TRBV6-5; D gene: .; J gene: TRBJ2-7; CDR3 protein: CASGSYEQYF; CDR3 DNA: TGTGCCAGCGGGTCCTACGAGCAGTACTTC
clone size: once; V gene: TRBV28; D gene: TRBD1; J gene: TRBJ1-5; CDR3 protein: CASSFPRDRETYSNQPQHF; CDR3 DNA: TGTGCCAGCAGTTTCCCCCGGGACAGGGAGACCTATAGCAATCAGCCCCAGCATTTT
clone size: .; V gene: TRBV18; D gene: .; J gene: TRBJ2-7; CDR3 protein: CASSHKRRDSPAEQYF; CDR3 DNA: TGTGCCAGCTCACATAAGAGGAGGGACAGCCCAGCGGAGCAGTACTTC